The next 20 T cell receptor beta chains were all read from a single sample in a study of T cell changes during pregnancy in multiple sclerosis. The data were produced by immunoSEQ multiplex PCR, yet TCRdb's version contains in-frame clones alone and is incomplete. The sample lists about 84,000 clones; around 94% were seen once. Material: peripheral blood, obtained in the second trimester of pregnancy. The source is a female donor in good health, enrolled as a control in a pregnancy study.

J is TRBJ1-2 and V is TRBV5-1, with D unresolved. Looked up from germline, CDR1 is SGHRS and CDR2 is YFSETQ. V lost 0 bases and J 0 bases, leaving 9 bases between the germline ends. This CDR3 has 15 amino acids. Here the CDR3 reads CASSLGALSNYGYTF. The CDR3 nucleotides read TGCGCCAGCAGCTTGGGGGCCCTCTCTAACTATGGCTACACCTTC.

This chain uses TRBV21-1 with TRBJ2-2; TRBD1 is taken as the D call from the table, unchecked against the DNA. TRBV21-1 is classified as a pseudogene. The CDR3 totals 18 residues. The CDR3 nucleotides read TGTGCCAGCAGCAAAGCTACAGGACAGGGGTCGAACACCGGGGAGCTGTTTTTT. This encodes CASSKATGQGSNTGELFF.

This chain joins TRBV5-4 and TRBJ2-7; TRBD1 agrees at 7 bases. J was trimmed by 6 bases and V by 2 bases; bases with no gene match: 5. The CDR3 is 13 amino acids. In germline, CDR1 is SGHNT, CDR2 YYREEE (reference sequence). The CDR3 sequence: CASSLTTGVEQYF. CDR3 coding DNA: TGTGCCAGCAGCTTAACCACAGGGGTCGAGCAGTACTTC.

This clone was seen a single time. V is TRBV19 and J is TRBJ2-7; 9 nucleotides line up with TRBD1. The CDR3 has 15 amino acids. The J segment lost 6 bases and the V segment lost 0 bases, leaving 6 bases of the junction unmatched. Per the germline V gene, CDR1 is LNHDA and CDR2 is SQIVND (reference sequence). The CDR3 here is CASSIENRGLVEQYF. The CDR3 DNA follows: TGTGCCAGTAGTATAGAGAACAGGGGGCTCGTCGAGCAGTACTTC.

The J gene is TRBJ1-5, the V gene TRBV19; D is ambiguous. This CDR3 contains 14 residues. Trimming stripped 8 bases from V and 3 bases from J, with 14 bases between. In germline, CDR1 is LNHDA, CDR2 SQIVND (reference sequence). The CDR3 bases are TGTGCCAGTCGACGGGAAGTCCACAATCAGCCCCAGCATTTT. Protein product: CASRREVHNQPQHF.

This clone was seen a single time. The chain has TRBV20-1 and TRBJ1-2; D gene uncertain. CDR3 length: 11 amino acids. The germline V and J ends were trimmed by 6 bases and 5 bases, with 10 bases remaining between them. Germline V gives CDR1 DFQATT, CDR2 SNEGSKA (reference sequence). The DNA for the CDR3 is TGCAGTGCCGCCTCCGGGTATGGCTACACCTTC. Its protein is CSAASGYGYTF.

This clone came up once. This rearrangement joins TRBV6-5 to TRBJ2-5, with D tentatively TRBD1 (5 bases). V was trimmed by 7 bases and J by 1 base, leaving 7 bases between them. CDR3 length: 12 amino acids. Germline CDR1 reads MNHEY; CDR2 reads SVGAGI. As DNA, the CDR3 is TGTGCCAGCACCACAGGCCAAGAGACCCAGTACTTC. Protein: CASTTGQETQYF.

The chain recombines TRBV19 with TRBJ2-7, with TRBD1 matching over 7 bases. Per germline, CDR1 LNHDA and CDR2 SQIVND (reference sequence). The CDR3 extends over 14 amino acids. J gave up 3 bases and V 6 bases, and 8 bases lay outside the gene matches. The CDR3 nucleotides read TGTGCCAGTAGCGATGGTTCAGGGGGCTACGAGCAGTACTTC. This sequence encodes CASSDGSGGYEQYF. Full variable domain (rest looked up from reference TRBV19 and TRBJ2-7): DGGITQSPKYLFRKEGQNVTLSCEQNLNHDAMYWYRQDPGQGLRLIYYSQIVNDFQKGDIAEGYSVSREKKESFPLTVTSAQKNPTAFYLCASSDGSGGYEQYFGPGTRLTVT.

The chain uses TRBV6-4 and TRBJ2-1; no clear D gene. V lost 0 bases and J lost 6, with 6 bases in between. Germline V gives CDR1 MRHNA, CDR2 SNTAGT. The CDR3 is 13 residues long. The DNA of the CDR3 is TGTGCCAGCAGTGACTCCGAGGCCAATGAGCAGTTCTTC. Its protein is CASSDSEANEQFF.

This sequence joins TRBV15 and TRBJ2-2; maybe TRBD2 (6 bases). With 0 bases removed from V and 0 bases from J, the gap between germline ends came to 11 bases. In germline, CDR1 is LNHNV, CDR2 YYDKDF (reference sequence). The CDR3 is 17 amino acids. The CDR3: CATSRDPRGTNTGELFF. The CDR3 DNA follows: TGTGCCACCAGCAGAGACCCGCGGGGTACGAACACCGGGGAGCTGTTTTTT.

The V gene is TRBV19, the J gene TRBJ2-2; 7 bases are a match to TRBD1. The ends lost 5 bases at V and 4 bases at J; junction bases unmatched: 7. Germline CDR1 reads LNHDA; CDR2 reads SQIVND (reference sequence). This CDR3 has 15 amino acids. Written as DNA, the CDR3 is TGTGCCAGTAGTCCTCAGGACAGGAGCACCGGGGAGCTGTTTTTT. Its translation: CASSPQDRSTGELFF.

V gene TRBV4-1 combines with J gene TRBJ2-1; D possibly corresponds to TRBD2 (5 bases). CDR3 size: 17 residues. Germline CDR1 reads MGHRA; CDR2 reads YSYEKL. The V gene lost 0 bases and the J gene lost 8 bases, with 20 bases spanning the gap. The DNA for the CDR3 is TGCGCCAGCAGCCAAGATCTGGGAGACTTCCGTAGAGATGAGCAGTTCTTC. Protein: CASSQDLGDFRRDEQFF.

V and J are TRBV27 and TRBJ1-2, with D hard to call. This CDR3 is built from 16 residues. The V gene lost 0 bases and the J gene lost 1 base, with 12 bases spanning the gap. Germline lookup yields CDR1 MNHEY and CDR2 SMNVEV (reference sequence). CDR3 coding DNA: TGTGCCAGCAGTTTATCATCTGGCAGGTATAACTATGGCTACACCTTC. Translation gives CASSLSSGRYNYGYTF.

The CDR3 sequence: CASSPTTRDTGELFF. The CDR3 coding sequence is TGTGCCAGTAGCCCGACTACGCGGGACACCGGGGAGCTGTTTTTT. The chain couples TRBV19 to TRBJ2-2, with a tentative D call TRBD2 (5 bases). CDR3 size: 15 residues. Germline V CDR1 and CDR2: LNHDA, SQIVND (reference sequence). V was clipped by 6 bases and J by 3 bases, with 14 bases between them.

The chain couples TRBV5-1 to TRBJ2-3, with 7 positions matching TRBD2. J lost 0 bases, V lost 4 bases, and 5 bases had no gene match. The CDR3 is made up of 15 amino acids. The germline gives CDR1 SGHRS, CDR2 YFSETQ. The CDR3 nucleotides read TGCGCCAGCAGCGCCGGTAGCGGGAGCACAGATACGCAGTATTTT. Amino acid sequence: CASSAGSGSTDTQYF.

This sequence joins TRBV4-1 and TRBJ2-1; 7 nucleotides agree with TRBD2. Germline loops: CDR1 MGHRA, CDR2 YSYEKL. The V and J ends lost 5 bases and 8 bases, in that order; junction bases with no gene match: 18. This CDR3 has 17 amino acids. The CDR3 sequence: CASSYRTLRLAEDEQFF. CDR3 nucleotide sequence: TGCGCCAGCAGCTATAGGACCTTGCGGCTAGCGGAGGATGAGCAGTTCTTC.

The rearrangement joins TRBV5-1 to TRBJ2-5, with 8 nucleotides matching TRBD2. V lost 1 base to trimming and J lost 6 bases; unmatched junction nucleotides: 8. The CDR3 runs 15 residues. Germline CDR1 reads SGHRS; CDR2 reads YFSETQ. The CDR3 loop reads CASSLLGLAGKTQYF. DNA for the CDR3: TGCGCCAGCAGCTTGTTGGGGCTAGCGGGCAAGACCCAGTACTTC.

DNA for the CDR3: TGTGCCAGCAGTTCGGGACAGGGAGATCCTTACGAGCAGTACTTC. Amino acid sequence: CASSSGQGDPYEQYF. The chain is built from TRBV6-6 and TRBJ2-7, with 9 bases fitting TRBD1. V lost 4 bases to trimming and J lost 4 bases; unmatched junction nucleotides: 8. The germline gives CDR1 MNHNY, CDR2 SVGAGI (reference sequence). CDR3 length: 15 amino acids.

The chain has TRBV4-2 and TRBJ1-2, with D possibly being TRBD1 (5 bases). The V end was cut by 2 bases, the J end by 1 base, with 14 bases between. CDR1 LGHNA and CDR2 YNFKEQ come from the germline V gene. The CDR3 runs 16 residues. The DNA of the CDR3 is TGTGCCAGCAGCCAAAGATCCCAGGGCCTTAACTATGGCTACACCTTC. Its translation: CASSQRSQGLNYGYTF.

A few counts support this clone. V is TRBV6-4 and J is TRBJ2-5; TRBD2 matches 11 bases. J gave up 1 base and V 5 bases, and 6 bases lay outside the gene matches. From germline, CDR1 is MRHNA and CDR2 SNTAGT. The CDR3 totals 16 residues. The CDR3 sequence: CASSPTSGSGQETQYF. Here the CDR3 DNA reads TGTGCCAGCAGTCCTACTAGCGGGAGCGGCCAAGAGACCCAGTACTTC.